This is a list of T cell receptor beta chains from one sample in a study of early T cells in non-severe SARS-CoV-2 infection. TCRdb re-called the 5' RACE reads through MiXCR, storing one row per CDR3 protein. The sample includes around 67,000 distinct CDR3 sequences, under 14% of them seen just once. Source material: whole blood. The receptors were sampled from an adult who was a healthcare worker with PCR-confirmed SARS-CoV-2 infection or an uninfected control (not recorded which). The conserved cysteine and the conserved F or W are not part of the CDR3 here. The order of the fields is D gene, J gene, V gene, CDR3 length, CDR3 protein. A D gene is named only where the DNA matches it firmly.

>-|TRBJ1-4|TRBV20-1|11
SARDRGFEKLF
>TRBD2|TRBJ2-5|TRBV6-5|12
ASSPRTSGPTQY
>-|TRBJ2-6|TRBV30|17
AWTGGGGQPPSGANVLT
>TRBD2|TRBJ2-2|TRBV4-1|16
ASSQPAGAGRFSGELF
>TRBD1|TRBJ2-7|TRBV5-6|11
ASSGDRREGEY
>-|TRBJ2-6|TRBV4-1|15
ASSRDRGASGANVLT
>-|TRBJ1-4|TRBV28|13
ASSLLGGTNEKLF
>-|TRBJ2-4|TRBV29-1|10
SARTLGNIQY
>TRBD1|TRBJ2-7|TRBV20-1|12
SARGDRGIYEQY
>-|TRBJ2-7|TRBV10-3|11
AISETGGYEQY
>-|TRBJ2-7|TRBV3-1|11
ASSLLGRYEQY
>-|TRBJ1-5|TRBV19|14
ASSNAGPPRDQPQH
>-|TRBJ1-6|TRBV11-2|12
ASSLTARNSPLH
>-|TRBJ2-1|TRBV6-6|12
ASSYPRPYNEQF
>TRBD1|TRBJ2-3|TRBV7-8|12
ASSFPQGSDTQY
>-|TRBJ2-2|TRBV6-5|12
ASSPGHYTGELF
>-|TRBJ1-1|TRBV4-1|12
ASSQDGASTEAF
>-|TRBJ2-3|TRBV14|15
ASSQDHTGLRTDTQY
>-|TRBJ2-3|TRBV9|14
ASSAASVGFTDTQY
>-|TRBJ1-4|TRBV18|17
ASSKRPGATQGTNEKLF